The 2 T cell receptor beta chains reported below all come from one sample, sequenced in a study of naive and memory T cell subsets. An equimolar mix of two oligonucleotides served as the beta constant-region primer for TRBC1 and TRBC2. TCRdb re-called the UMI-ligation and nested PCR reads through MiXCR, storing one row per CDR3 protein. The repertoire holds around 29,000 distinct CDR3 sequences, 9.5% to 12% seen once, with around a sixth in the top ten. Sequenced input: effector memory CD4+ T cells from blood. This sample's subset: effector memory, CD45RA- CD27-. The receptor set was obtained from a human donor in good health.

The sample holds many counts of this clonotype. The rearrangement uses TRBV28 and TRBJ1-6; possibly TRBD1 for D (5 bases). The germline CDR1 and CDR2 sequences are MDHEN and SYDVKM. The CDR3 spans 14 residues. V lost 2 bases to trimming and J lost 7 bases, with 9 bases between them. CDR3 DNA sequence: TGTGCCAGCAGTTTACTGACAGAGAATTCACCCCTCCACTTT. Translating gives CASSLLTENSPLHF.

This clonotype appeared once. The chain employs TRBV12-3 or TRBV12-4 and TRBJ2-1; 7 bases agree with TRBD2. CDR3 length: 13 amino acids. The junction had 7 bases not matched to a gene; V was cut back by 8 bases and J by 6 bases. The CDR3 spells CASRFAGVNEQFF. The CDR3 coding sequence is TGTGCCAGCCGCTTCGCGGGGGTCAATGAGCAGTTCTTC.